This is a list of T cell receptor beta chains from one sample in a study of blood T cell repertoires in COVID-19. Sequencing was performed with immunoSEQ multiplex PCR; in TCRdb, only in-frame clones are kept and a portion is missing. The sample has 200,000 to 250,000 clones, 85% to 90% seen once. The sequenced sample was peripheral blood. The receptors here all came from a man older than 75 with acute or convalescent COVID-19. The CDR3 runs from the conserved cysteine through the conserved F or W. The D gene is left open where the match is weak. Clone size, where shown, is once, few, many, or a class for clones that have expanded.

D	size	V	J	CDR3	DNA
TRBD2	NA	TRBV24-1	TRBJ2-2	CATSDSRTRTGELFF	TGTGCCACCAGTGATTCAAGGACTAGAACTGGGGAGCTGTTTTTT
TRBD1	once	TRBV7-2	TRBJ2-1	CASLIQGAYNEQFF	TGTGCCAGCCTTATCCAGGGGGCTTACAATGAGCAGTTCTTC
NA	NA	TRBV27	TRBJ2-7	CASSSTLPIFEQYF	TGTGCCAGCAGTAGTACTCTACCCATTTTTGAGCAGTACTTC
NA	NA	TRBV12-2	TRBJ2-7	CASRLPSGIPSYEQYF	TGTGCAAGTCGCTTACCCAGCGGGATTCCCTCCTACGAGCAGTACTTC
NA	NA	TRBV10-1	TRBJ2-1	CASSGQTATKGLNEQFF	TGCGCCAGCAGTGGGCAGACAGCTACTAAGGGGTTGAATGAGCAGTTCTTC
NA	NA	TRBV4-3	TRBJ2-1	CASSQDLQREQEQFF	TGCGCCAGCAGCCAAGATCTTCAGAGGGAGCAAGAGCAGTTCTTC
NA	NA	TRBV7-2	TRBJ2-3	CASSLAATDTQYF	TGTGCCAGCAGCTTAGCAGCAACAGATACGCAGTATTTT
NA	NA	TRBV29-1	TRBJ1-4	CSVWSREKLFF	TGCAGCGTTTGGAGCCGGGAAAAACTGTTTTTT
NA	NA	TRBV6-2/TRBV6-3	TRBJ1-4	CASSYAGANEKLFF	TGTGCCAGCAGTTACGCAGGGGCTAATGAAAAACTGTTTTTT
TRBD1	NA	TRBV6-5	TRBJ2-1	CASSRVQGAYNEQFF	TGTGCCAGCAGCCGCGTTCAGGGGGCTTACAATGAGCAGTTCTTC
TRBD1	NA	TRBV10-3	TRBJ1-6	CAIRAGTGDNSPLHF	TGTGCCATCAGGGCCGGGACAGGGGATAATTCACCCCTCCACTTT
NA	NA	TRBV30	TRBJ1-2	CAWEGGGRYGYTF	TGTGCCTGGGAGGGAGGGGGAAGATACGGCTACACCTTC
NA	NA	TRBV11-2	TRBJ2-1	CASSLGSRGSRFF	TGTGCCAGCAGCTTAGGATCCAGGGGTTCTCGGTTCTTC
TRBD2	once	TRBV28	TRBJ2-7	CASSFASGGAYEQYF	TGTGCCAGCAGTTTCGCGAGCGGGGGAGCCTACGAGCAGTACTTC
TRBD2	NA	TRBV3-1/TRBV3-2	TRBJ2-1	CASSQGGSLAGGFSWNEQFF	TGTGCCAGCAGCCAAGGTGGGTCACTAGCGGGAGGTTTTAGTTGGAATGAGCAGTTCTTC
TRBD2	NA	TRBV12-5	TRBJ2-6	CASGPLAGGISGANVLTF	TGTGCTAGTGGTCCTTTAGCGGGAGGTATCTCTGGGGCCAACGTCCTGACTTTC
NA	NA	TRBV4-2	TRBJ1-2	CASSQDLGRDYGYTF	TGTGCCAGCAGCCAAGATTTGGGGCGCGACTATGGCTACACCTTC
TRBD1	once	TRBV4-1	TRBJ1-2	CASSQATGTYGYTF	TGCGCCAGCAGCCAAGCGACAGGGACCTATGGCTACACCTTC
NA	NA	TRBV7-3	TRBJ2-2	CASSLGRGSTGELFF	TGTGCCAGCAGCCTGGGCAGGGGAAGCACCGGGGAGCTGTTTTTT
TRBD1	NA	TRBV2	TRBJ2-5	CASSGGQGPETQYF	TGTGCCAGCAGTGGTGGACAGGGCCCAGAGACCCAGTACTTC
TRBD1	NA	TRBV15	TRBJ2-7	CATSWTGGASEQYF	TGTGCCACCAGTTGGACAGGGGGCGCGAGCGAGCAGTACTTC
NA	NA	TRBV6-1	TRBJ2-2	CASSEGFYNTGELFF	TGTGCCAGCAGTGAAGGGTTCTACAACACCGGGGAGCTGTTTTTT
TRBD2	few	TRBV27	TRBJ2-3	CASSSLLAGLTDTQYF	TGTGCCAGCAGTTCCTTACTAGCGGGGCTCACAGATACGCAGTATTTT
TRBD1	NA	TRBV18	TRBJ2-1	CASSPSGTGGNEQFF	TGTGCCAGCTCACCATCGGGGACAGGGGGCAATGAGCAGTTCTTC
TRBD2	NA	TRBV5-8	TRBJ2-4	CASSPRTSENIQYF	TGTGCCAGCAGCCCCCGGACTAGCGAAAACATTCAGTACTTC
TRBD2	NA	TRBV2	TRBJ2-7	CASSGTRNEQYF	TGTGCCAGCAGTGGGACTAGGAACGAGCAGTACTTC
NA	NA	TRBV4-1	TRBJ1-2	CASSQGAVNYGYTF	TGCGCCAGCAGCCAAGGTGCAGTAAACTATGGCTACACCTTC
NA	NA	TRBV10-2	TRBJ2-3	CASLQGDTQYF	TGCGCCAGCCTCCAGGGGGATACGCAGTATTTT
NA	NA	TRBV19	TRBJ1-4	CASSKMSSNEKLFF	TGTGCCAGTAGTAAGATGAGCTCTAATGAAAAACTGTTTTTT
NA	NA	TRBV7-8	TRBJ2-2	CASSLGGRTGELFF	TGTGCCAGCAGCCTTGGGGGCAGGACCGGGGAGCTGTTTTTT
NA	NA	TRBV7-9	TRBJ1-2	CASSLPQSGGYTF	TGTGCCAGCAGCTTACCTCAATCGGGTGGCTACACCTTC
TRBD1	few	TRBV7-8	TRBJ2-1	CASSLYAGGTNEQFF	TGTGCCAGCAGCTTATATGCAGGGGGCACCAATGAGCAGTTCTTC
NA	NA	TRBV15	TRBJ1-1	CATSRAAANTEAFF	TGTGCCACCAGCAGAGCGGCGGCGAACACTGAAGCTTTCTTT
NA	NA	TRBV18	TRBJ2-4	CASSPRTQPYLAKNIQYF	TGTGCCAGCTCACCACGAACACAGCCCTATCTAGCCAAAAACATTCAGTACTTC
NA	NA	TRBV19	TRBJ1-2	CASSQDGTPGGYTF	TGTGCCAGTAGCCAGGACGGGACACCCGGGGGCTACACCTTC
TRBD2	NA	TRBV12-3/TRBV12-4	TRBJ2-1	CASSPGLVVEQFF	TGTGCCAGCAGTCCCGGACTAGTGGTTGAGCAGTTCTTC
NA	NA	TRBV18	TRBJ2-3	CASSPLVAQSDTQYF	TGTGCCAGCTCCCCGCTGGTAGCTCAATCAGATACGCAGTATTTT
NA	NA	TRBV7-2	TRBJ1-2	CASSPEQYYGYTF	TGTGCCAGCAGCCCCGAACAGTACTATGGCTACACCTTC
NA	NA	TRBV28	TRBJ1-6	CASSLGGRDSPLHF	TGTGCCAGCAGTTTGGGGGGGCGGGATTCACCCCTCCACTTT